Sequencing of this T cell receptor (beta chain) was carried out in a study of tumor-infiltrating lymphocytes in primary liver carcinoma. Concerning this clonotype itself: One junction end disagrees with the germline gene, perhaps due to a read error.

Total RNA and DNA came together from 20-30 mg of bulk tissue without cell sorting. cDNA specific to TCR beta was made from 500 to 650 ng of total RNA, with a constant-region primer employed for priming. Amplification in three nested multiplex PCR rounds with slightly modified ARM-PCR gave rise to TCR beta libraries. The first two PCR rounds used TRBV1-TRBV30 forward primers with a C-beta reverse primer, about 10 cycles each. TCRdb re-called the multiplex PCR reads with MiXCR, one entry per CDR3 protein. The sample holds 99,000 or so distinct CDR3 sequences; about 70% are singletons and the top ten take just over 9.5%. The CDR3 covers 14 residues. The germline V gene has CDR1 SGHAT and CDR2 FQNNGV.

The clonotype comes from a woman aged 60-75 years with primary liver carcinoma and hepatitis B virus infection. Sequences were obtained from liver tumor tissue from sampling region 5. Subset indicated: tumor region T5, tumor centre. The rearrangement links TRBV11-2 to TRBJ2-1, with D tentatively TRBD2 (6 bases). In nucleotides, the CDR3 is TGTGCCAGCAGCTTAGCCGCGGGGAACGATGAGCAGCTCTTC. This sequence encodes CASSLAAGNDEQLF.